These T cell receptor beta chains were read from a single sample in a study of shared T cell receptors in the human thymus. Measured with immunoSEQ multiplex PCR; TCRdb has only the in-frame clones, and not every one. This table holds 640,000 or so clones, roughly 86% found once. This sample also belongs to another study, concerning human thymus T cells.

Sequenced: thymocytes. These receptor sequences come from a boy younger than two with a congenital heart defect. The CDR3 runs from the conserved cysteine through the conserved F or W. Each record gives: D gene, clone size, V gene, J gene, CDR3 DNA, CDR3 protein. The D gene is left open where the match is weak. Not all rows give a size; the values are once, few, many and, for expanded clones, a class.

NA	NA	TRBV4-3	TRBJ1-2	TGCGCCAGCAGCCAACTTGGGCAGGTCTATGGCTACACCTTC	CASSQLGQVYGYTF
TRBD2	NA	TRBV6-5	TRBJ2-1	TGTGCCAGCAGCCGACTAGCGGGAGTAAATGAGCAGTTCTTC	CASSRLAGVNEQFF
TRBD2	NA	TRBV27	TRBJ2-1	TGTGCCAGCAGTCCCGCTAGCGGGGGCTACAATGAGCAGTTCTTC	CASSPASGGYNEQFF
NA	NA	TRBV4-3	TRBJ1-4	TGCGCCAGCAGCCAAGATGGAGTTCATGAAGAAAAACTGTTTTTT	CASSQDGVHEEKLFF
TRBD2	NA	TRBV5-1	TRBJ2-1	TGCGCCAGCAGCTGGACTAGCGGGGGGGCCGGAGACAATGAGCAGTTCTTC	CASSWTSGGAGDNEQFF
TRBD2	NA	TRBV7-9	TRBJ2-2	TGTGCCAGCAGCCCGACTAGCGGGCATACCGGGGAGCTGTTTTTT	CASSPTSGHTGELFF
NA	NA	TRBV7-6	TRBJ2-6	TGTGCCAGCAGCCTCGCCAGGGTTTCTTCTGGGGCCAACGTCCTGACTTTC	CASSLARVSSGANVLTF
NA	NA	TRBV27	TRBJ2-7	TGTGCCAGCAGCCTAGTCTTAGCGGCTAATAGCTCCTACGAGCAGTACTTC	CASSLVLAANSSYEQYF
NA	NA	TRBV28	TRBJ2-7	TGTGCCAGCAGCCACTACTCCTACGAGCAGTACTTC	CASSHYSYEQYF
NA	NA	TRBV6-1	TRBJ1-2	TGTGCCAGCAGTGTATCGGCAGGGGATAATGGCTACACCTTC	CASSVSAGDNGYTF
NA	NA	TRBV30	TRBJ2-5	TGTGCCTGGAGTGTACGTCCTACGGAAGAGACCCAGTACTTC	CAWSVRPTEETQYF
NA	NA	TRBV4-1	TRBJ2-1	TGCGCCAGCAGCCGGACGCAGGGGTCGGAGCAGTTCTTC	CASSRTQGSEQFF
NA	NA	TRBV7-2	TRBJ2-1	TGTGCCAGCAGCTCAAAGGACAGCTACAATGAGCAGTTCTTC	CASSSKDSYNEQFF
TRBD1	NA	TRBV7-2	TRBJ2-1	TGTGCCAGCAGCTTAGCGGCCGGGACAGGGTATAATGAGCAGTTCTTC	CASSLAAGTGYNEQFF
TRBD2	once	TRBV6-5	TRBJ2-1	TGTGCCAGCAGTCAGGGTTGGCGGGGGGGCATGATGCAGTTCTTC	CASSQGWRGGMMQFF